This T cell receptor beta chain stems from a study of T cell responses to AZD1222 COVID-19 vaccine. About the study: Pooled in the analysis were second doses at about 4 or about 12 weeks. General study findings and limits: CD4 TCRs linked to vaccination spanned spike, dominating at 160-218 and 743-854.

Germline CDR1 is SGHTA and CDR2 is FQGTGA. V lost 5 bases, J lost 4 bases, and 20 bases lay in between. There are 17 residues in the CDR3. This clone was seen at least ten times. What it binds is not known. Sequencing was performed with immunoSEQ multiplex PCR; in TCRdb, only in-frame clones are kept and a portion is missing. The sample contains tens of thousands of clones, nearly 85% of which appear only once. The sequence derives from an adult in good health. The J gene is TRBJ2-2, the V gene TRBV7-3, with D perhaps matching TRBD2 (6 bases). The sequencing here drew on peripheral blood, taken on day 0 of AZD1222 vaccination. The CDR3 loop is CASSPGMGGKSTGELFF. The CDR3 DNA follows: TGTGCCAGCAGCCCAGGGATGGGGGGAAAGAGCACCGGGGAGCTGTTTTTT. Together with reference TRBV7-3 and TRBJ2-2, the CDR3 gives the full variable domain: GAGVSQTPSNKVTEKGKYVELRCDPISGHTALYWYRQSLGQGPEFLIYFQGTGAADDSGLPNDRFFAVRPEGSVSTLKIQRTERGDSAVYLCASSPGMGGKSTGELFFGEGSRLTVL.